This entry features one T cell receptor (beta chain) sequence. This sample is drawn from a study of preoperative IRX-2 immunotherapy in early breast cancer. This sample's treatment: preoperative locoregional IRX-2 cytokine immunotherapy. Patients received preoperative, locoregional IRX-2 cytokine immunotherapy in a phase Ib study. The V gene's germline CDR1 is LNHDA and CDR2 SQIVND (reference sequence). Trimming removed 1 base from V and 5 bases from J, with 19 bases in between. The CDR3 runs to 17 residues. This table comes from immunoSEQ multiplex PCR, and its TCRdb copy is limited to in-frame clones, with some not included. The repertoire includes about 98,000 clones, about nine tenths of them detected once, and approximately 2% sits in the top ten.

The clonotype was recovered from a human donor with breast cancer. The sequences come from tumor tissue, collected after IRX-2 immunotherapy. The chain carries TRBV19 and TRBJ2-3, with D possibly being TRBD2 (6 bases). The CDR3 DNA reads as TGTGCCAGTAGTATAGTCCCGGGAAGACTAGAGGTAGATACGCAGTATTTT. Its protein product is CASSIVPGRLEVDTQYF.